The entry that follows covers one TCR beta chain sequence. Its matching antigen is unknown. Germline CDR1 SEHNR, CDR2 FQNEAQ (reference sequence). Trimming at V came to 3 bases and at J to 12 bases, leaving 8 bases not matched to a gene. The CDR3 runs 14 residues. This sample was included in a study of high-grade serous ovarian cancer treatment subgroups. The study's findings and limits: Repertoire similarity ranged roughly 0.1 to 0.79 between tumors of one patient.

Clones were read by immunoSEQ multiplex PCR, and TCRdb kept only the in-frame ones, dropping some. Of more than 5,500 clones listed, around 66% are singletons. Tumor samples were obtained before definitive surgery or chemotherapy. The chain carries TRBV7-9 and TRBJ2-1; 10 bases fit TRBD1. Sequencing was performed on tumor tissue. The TCR sequence derives from a human donor with high-grade serous ovarian cancer. The CDR3 sequence: CASSFGDRGAGQFF. The CDR3 coding sequence is TGTGCCAGCAGCTTCGGGGACAGGGGCGCGGGGCAGTTCTTC.